Below are 28 T cell receptor beta chains sequenced from a single sample in a study of T-cell memory formation after mild COVID-19. TCRdb re-analysed the 5' RACE reads in MiXCR, keeping a single row per CDR3 protein. The table lists over 120,000 distinct CDR3 sequences, roughly 6.3% of them singletons. Sequencing was carried out using PBMCs or a T cell subset sorted from them (not recorded which). The receptors derive from an adult woman who had mild COVID-19 (a few samples of this study predate the infection). Cell type and time point are not known.

This clonotype has ten or more counts. The gene calls are TRBV27 and TRBJ1-1; D not certain. Germline CDR1 reads MNHEY; CDR2 reads SMNVEV (reference sequence). Trimming stripped 6 bases from V and 2 bases from J, with 7 bases between. CDR3 length equals 12 residues. CDR3 sequence reads: CASSRINTEAFF. CDR3 coding DNA: TGTGCCAGCAGCCGTATCAACACTGAAGCTTTCTTT.

This clonotype turned up a few times. The chain carries TRBV19 and TRBJ2-3; TRBD2 matches at 7 bases. This CDR3 spans 14 amino acids. Per the germline V gene, CDR1 is LNHDA and CDR2 is SQIVND (reference sequence). Trimming cost V 6 bases and J 6 bases; bases outside gene matches: 9. This CDR3 is CASRSREKGDTQYF. As DNA, the CDR3 is TGTGCCAGTAGATCGCGGGAGAAGGGGGATACGCAGTATTTT.

This clonotype was detected only a few times. The rearrangement links TRBV10-3 to TRBJ1-1, with D maybe TRBD1 (5 bases). V lost 2 bases to trimming and J lost 1 base, with 11 bases between them. Per the germline V gene, CDR1 is ENHRY and CDR2 is SYGVKD. This CDR3 has 15 residues. DNA of the CDR3: TGTGCCATCAGTGAGGCGGGGACGGCGAACACTGAAGCTTTCTTT. Translation gives CAISEAGTANTEAFF.

This clonotype has only a few counts. This chain joins TRBV18 and TRBJ2-5; 12 nucleotides align to TRBD2. J was trimmed by 1 base and V by 4 bases; bases with no gene match: 1. CDR1 is KGHSH, CDR2 LQKENI, per germline. The length of the CDR3 is 15 residues. CDR3 DNA sequence: TGTGCCAGCTCACGACTAGCGGGAGTCCAAGAGACCCAGTACTTC. It specifies CASSRLAGVQETQYF.

This chain links TRBV30 with TRBJ1-1; D remains unclear. The V end was cut by 4 bases, the J end by 3 bases, with 12 bases between. Germline loops: CDR1 GTSNPN, CDR2 SVGIG (reference sequence). This CDR3 region has 13 residues. The CDR3 DNA reads TGTGCCTGGACCGGCGGCAAGTACACTGAAGCTTTCTTT. It specifies CAWTGGKYTEAFF. The full variable domain, with the rest looked up from reference TRBV30 and TRBJ1-1, is SQTIHQWPATLVQPVGSPLSLECTVEGTSNPNLYWYRQAAGRGLQLLFYSVGIGQISSEVPQNLSASRPQDRQFILSSKKLLLSDSGFYLCAWTGGKYTEAFFGQGTRLTVV.

Many counts were recorded for this clonotype. This chain uses TRBV12-3 or TRBV12-4 with TRBJ2-7; maybe TRBD2 (6 bases). V was clipped by 4 bases and J by 2 bases, with 12 bases between them. The CDR3 sequence is 14 residues long. This chain's CDR3 is CASSSYSGTYEQYF. The CDR3 bases are TGTGCCAGCAGTTCGTATAGCGGAACCTACGAGCAGTACTTC.

This clonotype was picked up many times. J is TRBJ2-7 and V is TRBV15; 13 nucleotides align to TRBD2. The CDR3 totals 16 residues. CDR1 and CDR2 from the germline V gene are LNHNV and YYDKDF (reference sequence). Losses at the gene ends were 8 bases for V and 1 base for J; bases not matched to a gene: 8. The chain's CDR3 is CATGRTSGSGSYEQYF. The DNA of the CDR3 is TGTGCCACCGGGAGGACTAGCGGGAGTGGGTCCTACGAGCAGTACTTC.

The V and J genes are TRBV5-1 and TRBJ1-4; possible D gene TRBD1, 5 bases. Germline assignment: CDR1 SGHRS and CDR2 YFSETQ. The CDR3 has 16 amino acids. Trimming cost V 0 bases and J 3 bases, with 12 bases left between them. CDR3 coding DNA: TGCGCCAGCAGCTTGGGGCTCCGGGACGCTAATGAAAAACTGTTTTTT. This encodes CASSLGLRDANEKLFF.

The chain combines TRBV7-2 with TRBJ1-1; D not certain. Germline V lookup: CDR1 SGHTA, CDR2 FQGNSA. Trimming cost V 4 bases and J 1 base, with 10 bases left between them. This CDR3 has 14 amino acids. CDR3 bases: TGTGCCAGCAGCTCGGGGTACCAGAACACTGAAGCTTTCTTT. Translation: CASSSGYQNTEAFF.

This clonotype was seen at least ten times. The CDR3 here is CASSPGAGSYNEQFF. CDR3 DNA: TGCGCCAGCAGCCCGGGGGCAGGGTCCTACAATGAGCAGTTCTTC. This chain connects TRBV5-1 to TRBJ2-1; either TRBD1 or TRBD2 may supply D (6 bases each). Germline V lookup: CDR1 SGHRS, CDR2 YFSETQ. Trimming left V 4 bases short and J 1 base short, with 12 bases between. The CDR3 sequence is 15 residues long.

The rearrangement joins TRBV5-6 to TRBJ1-2; 8 positions agree with TRBD1. The V gene end was trimmed by 4 bases and the J gene end by 2 bases; junction bases not matched to a gene: 4. The germline V gene encodes CDR1 SGHDT and CDR2 YYEEEE. The CDR3 totals 14 residues. CDR3 amino acids: CASSLRTGNYGYTF. The CDR3 bases are TGTGCCAGCAGCCTCCGGACAGGGAACTATGGCTACACCTTC. Filled out from reference TRBV5-6 and TRBJ1-2, the complete variable domain reads DAGVTQSPTHLIKTRGQQVTLRCSPKSGHDTVSWYQQALGQGPQFIFQYYEEEERQRGNFPDRFSGHQFPNYSSELNVNALLLGDSALYLCASSLRTGNYGYTFGSGTRLTVV.

V and J are TRBV2 and TRBJ2-1; TRBD2 matches at 9 bases. The CDR3 loop spans 15 amino acids. Germline V gives CDR1 SNHLY, CDR2 FYNNEI. V shed 5 bases, J shed 9 bases, and the junction held 11 bases outside the gene matches. The CDR3 bases are TGTGCCAGCAGTTTACTAGCGGGCGGCGGTGCTGAGCAGTTCTTC. This encodes CASSLLAGGGAEQFF.

V is TRBV12-3 or TRBV12-4 and J is TRBJ2-1; TRBD2 matches 12 bases. The CDR3 has 16 residues. J was trimmed by 4 bases and V by 5 bases; bases with no gene match: 6. The CDR3: CASSPRLAGAYNEQFF. CDR3 in DNA: TGTGCCAGCAGTCCAAGACTAGCGGGAGCTTACAATGAGCAGTTCTTC.

This clonotype was seen a handful of times. J is TRBJ2-1 and V is TRBV5-4, with 15 bases fitting TRBD2. Germline V gene data show CDR1 as SGHNT and CDR2 as YYREEE (reference sequence). J lost 11 bases, V lost 7 bases, and 10 bases had no gene match. The length of the CDR3 is 15 residues. CDR3 in DNA: TGTGCCAGCGCACGACCGGGACTAGCGGGGGGCAAGCAGTTCTTC. It translates to CASARPGLAGGKQFF.

This clonotype showed up just a few times. The chain carries TRBV3-1 and TRBJ1-2, with a tentative D call TRBD1 (5 bases). The CDR3 is made up of 14 amino acids. The germline V gene has CDR1 LGHDT and CDR2 YNNKEL (reference sequence). Trimming stripped 6 bases from V and 4 bases from J, with 15 bases between. CDR3 DNA sequence: TGTGCCAGCAGGCCAACAGGAGGGAGCTATGGCTACACCTTC. It is translated as CASRPTGGSYGYTF.

V gene TRBV4-1 combines with J gene TRBJ1-4, with D possibly matching TRBD1 (5 bases). With 1 base removed from V and 8 bases from J, the gap between germline ends came to 20 bases. The CDR3 covers 17 residues. In germline, CDR1 is MGHRA, CDR2 YSYEKL. CDR3 coding DNA: TGCGCCAGCAGCCAAGTCGGGGTAGGAAGGGGAGGAGAAAAACTGTTTTTT. Its protein product is CASSQVGVGRGGEKLFF.

This clonotype was recorded many times. The chain carries TRBV29-1 and TRBJ1-1; 8 nucleotides align to TRBD1. The CDR3 is 13 amino acids. Germline CDR1 is SQVTM and CDR2 is ANQGSEA. V lost 6 bases to trimming and J lost 4 bases; unmatched junction nucleotides: 7. For the CDR3, the DNA is TGCAGCGTCCGGACAGGGTGGGGCACTGAAGCTTTCTTT. Its translation is CSVRTGWGTEAFF. The full variable domain, completed using reference TRBV29-1 and TRBJ1-1, is SAVISQKPSRDICQRGTSLTIQCQVDSQVTMMFWYRQQPGQSLTLIATANQGSEATYESGFVIDKFPISRPNLTFSTLTVSNMSPEDSSIYLCSVRTGWGTEAFFGQGTRLTVV.

The V gene is TRBV18, the J gene TRBJ2-7, with TRBD2 matching 8 bases. The trim removed 3 bases at V and 5 bases at J, leaving 9 bases unmatched. The CDR3 sequence is 15 residues long. The germline V gene has CDR1 KGHSH and CDR2 LQKENI. CDR3 residues: CASSPSAGVVDEQYF. CDR3 in DNA: TGTGCCAGCTCACCGTCAGCGGGAGTGGTCGACGAGCAGTACTTC. Drawing the rest from reference TRBV18 and TRBJ2-7, the complete variable domain is NAGVMQNPRHLVRRRGQEARLRCSPMKGHSHVYWYRQLPEEGLKFMVYLQKENIIDESGMPKERFSAEFPKEGPSILRIQQVVRGDSAAYFCASSPSAGVVDEQYFGPGTRLTVT.

The DNA of the CDR3 is TGTGCCTGGACCGAGGCAGGGGGCTCCTACGAGCAGTACTTC. It encodes CAWTEAGGSYEQYF. This chain uses TRBV30 with TRBJ2-7; TRBD1 matches 7 bases. The CDR3 sequence is 14 residues long. V lost 4 bases to trimming and J lost 0 bases; unmatched junction nucleotides: 6. The germline gives CDR1 GTSNPN, CDR2 SVGIG (reference sequence).

This clonotype was counted between two and nine times. The gene calls are TRBV5-1 and TRBJ2-2, with unresolved D. Germline V gives CDR1 SGHRS, CDR2 YFSETQ. This CDR3 is built from 14 residues. V was trimmed by 3 bases and J by 2 bases, leaving 8 bases between them. The CDR3 reads CASSSAVNTGELFF. The CDR3 bases are TGCGCCAGCAGCTCGGCCGTTAACACCGGGGAGCTGTTTTTT.

This clonotype was counted a few times. This rearrangement joins TRBV19 to TRBJ2-2; 8 bases align to TRBD1. This CDR3 has 15 residues. V was pared by 5 bases and J by 1 base, with 3 bases of the junction left unmatched. Per germline, CDR1 LNHDA and CDR2 SQIVND (reference sequence). CDR3 nucleotide sequence: TGTGCCAGTAGTCAAGACAGGGGGAACACCGGGGAGCTGTTTTTT. This sequence encodes CASSQDRGNTGELFF.

The genes are TRBV25-1 and TRBJ1-2; D unresolved. The CDR3 loop spans 14 amino acids. V gave up 4 bases and J gave up 5 bases, with 14 bases separating them. CDR1 and CDR2 from the germline V gene are MGHDK and SYGVNS. Here the CDR3 reads CASSGGLVPYGYTF. DNA for the CDR3: TGTGCCAGCAGTGGAGGGCTGGTCCCTTATGGCTACACCTTC.

The rearrangement uses TRBV2 and TRBJ2-5; 7 positions agree with TRBD1. In germline, CDR1 is SNHLY, CDR2 FYNNEI. The junction had 3 bases not matched to a gene; V was cut back by 5 bases and J by 0 bases. The CDR3 is made up of 14 amino acids. In DNA, the CDR3 is TGTGCCAGCAGTTGGGGACAGCACCAAGAGACCCAGTACTTC. This sequence encodes CASSWGQHQETQYF.

This chain connects TRBV5-1 to TRBJ1-2, with no clear D. CDR3 length: 14 residues. The germline CDR1 and CDR2 sequences are SGHRS and YFSETQ. V was cut by 4 bases and J by 3 bases, with 13 bases left in between. CDR3 sequence: CASSPSRDYYGYTF. CDR3 sequence (DNA): TGCGCCAGCAGCCCATCACGGGATTACTATGGCTACACCTTC.

This clonotype has a count of ten or more. The V call is TRBV29-1, the J call TRBJ2-7, with 9 bases aligning to TRBD1. This CDR3 spans 13 amino acids. CDR1 SQVTM and CDR2 ANQGSEA come from the germline V gene. The V segment lost 5 bases and the J segment 5 bases; nucleotides outside the gene matches: 7. In DNA, the CDR3 is TGCAGCGTTAACAGGGGGCGCAACCACGAGCAGTACTTC. It is translated as CSVNRGRNHEQYF.

This clonotype was recorded a few times. The J gene is TRBJ1-4, the V gene TRBV6-5, with 7 bases fitting TRBD1. Germline CDR1 and CDR2: MNHEY and SVGAGI. Germline trimming cut 0 bases from V and 0 bases from J; bases unmatched to any gene: 10. The CDR3 totals 19 residues. The CDR3 is CASSYSSPGQQATNEKLFF. In DNA, the CDR3 is TGTGCCAGCAGTTACTCATCTCCGGGACAGCAAGCAACTAATGAAAAACTGTTTTTT.

In this sample, this clonotype turned up many times. V gene TRBV2 combines with J gene TRBJ1-1, with TRBD1 identical over 9 bases. The ends lost 3 bases at V and 5 bases at J; junction bases unmatched: 7. Germline CDR1 is SNHLY and CDR2 is FYNNEI. The CDR3 extends over 15 amino acids. The CDR3 nucleotides are TGTGCCAGCAGTGACGGGACAGGGCCTCGAACTGAAGCTTTCTTT. Protein sequence: CASSDGTGPRTEAFF. The full variable domain, with the rest looked up from reference TRBV2 and TRBJ1-1, is EPEVTQTPSHQVTQMGQEVILRCVPISNHLYFYWYRQILGQKVEFLVSFYNNEISEKSEIFDDQFSVERPDGSNFTLKIRSTKLEDSAMYFCASSDGTGPRTEAFFGQGTRLTVV.

This clonotype occurred a few times. This chain links TRBV9 with TRBJ1-3; maybe TRBD1 (5 bases). The CDR3 length is 15 residues. Trimming removed 3 bases at V and 4 bases at J, with 14 bases between. The germline V gene encodes CDR1 SGDLS and CDR2 YYNGEE. DNA of the CDR3: TGTGCCAGCAGCGGACCGCAGGGAAGAGGAAACACCATATATTTT. This translates into CASSGPQGRGNTIYF.